This is a list of T cell receptor beta chains from one sample in a study of blood T cell repertoires in COVID-19. Sequencing was performed with immunoSEQ multiplex PCR; in TCRdb, only in-frame clones are kept and a portion is missing. The data contain around 270,000 clones, roughly 90% of them singletons. The material sequenced was peripheral blood. These TCRs come from a man aged 40-50 years with acute or convalescent COVID-19. CDR3s include the opening cysteine and the closing phenylalanine or tryptophan. D genes are given only for firm matches. The size entry is marked missing in some rows and otherwise reads once, few, many or a size class.

v_gene	abundance	d_gene	j_gene	CDR3aa	CDR3nt
TRBV6-5	.	.	TRBJ1-4	CASSYSKSGVEKLFF	TGTGCCAGCAGTTACTCGAAGTCAGGGGTTGAAAAACTGTTTTTT
TRBV5-1	.	TRBD1	TRBJ1-6	CASSPSRTGDNSPLHF	TGCGCCAGCAGCCCAAGCCGGACAGGGGATAATTCACCCCTCCACTTT
TRBV12-5	.	TRBD1	TRBJ1-1	CASGLEQGAMRAEAFF	TGTGCTAGTGGTTTGGAGCAGGGGGCGATGAGAGCTGAAGCTTTCTTT
TRBV7-3	.	TRBD1	TRBJ2-1	CASSSPTGGRSYNEQFF	TGTGCCAGCAGCTCCCCTACAGGGGGTCGGTCCTACAATGAGCAGTTCTTC
TRBV15	.	TRBD2	TRBJ2-3	CATSRALAGGGDTQYF	TGTGCCACCAGCAGAGCGCTAGCGGGGGGTGGGGATACGCAGTATTTT
TRBV6-2/TRBV6-3	.	.	TRBJ1-2	CASSDSYGYTF	TGTGCCAGCAGCGACAGCTATGGCTACACCTTC
TRBV25-1	.	.	TRBJ1-6	CASSPPSGLNSPLHF	TGTGCCAGCAGTCCCCCATCGGGTCTTAATTCACCCCTCCACTTT
TRBV5-8	.	TRBD1	TRBJ1-2	CASSAGTGKWNNYGYTF	TGTGCCAGCAGCGCCGGGACAGGGAAGTGGAATAACTATGGCTACACCTTC
TRBV14	.	TRBD1	TRBJ1-5	CASSQGQGRNQPQHF	TGTGCCAGCAGCCAAGGACAGGGGAGGAATCAGCCCCAGCATTTT
TRBV5-4	.	.	TRBJ1-2	CASSFEMAVRGYTF	TGTGCCAGCAGCTTTGAGATGGCGGTTCGTGGCTACACCTTC
TRBV11-3	.	.	TRBJ2-2	CASSLALNTGELFF	TGTGCCAGCAGCTTAGCCTTGAACACCGGGGAGCTGTTTTTT
TRBV5-4	.	TRBD1	TRBJ1-2	CASSLGRQDREGNYGYTF	TGTGCCAGCAGCTTGGGTCGCCAGGACAGGGAGGGCAACTATGGCTACACCTTC
TRBV11-2	.	.	TRBJ2-5	CASGGETQYF	TGTGCCAGCGGGGGGGAGACCCAGTACTTC
TRBV12-5	.	.	TRBJ2-7	CASGREYEQYF	TGTGCTAGTGGTCGGGAGTACGAGCAGTACTTC
TRBV12-5	.	TRBD1	TRBJ2-7	CASGSDRAAHYEQYF	TGTGCTAGTGGTTCCGACAGGGCTGCCCACTACGAGCAGTACTTC
TRBV9	.	.	TRBJ1-2	CASSVAREGGYTF	TGTGCCAGCAGCGTAGCGAGGGAGGGTGGCTACACCTTC
TRBV3-1/TRBV3-2	.	TRBD2	TRBJ2-3	CASSQQRGGHTQYF	TGTGCCAGCAGCCAACAGCGGGGGGGCCATACGCAGTATTTT
TRBV7-2	.	.	TRBJ2-2	CASSLAAVNTGELFF	TGTGCCAGCAGCTTAGCGGCAGTGAACACCGGGGAGCTGTTTTTT
TRBV27	.	TRBD1	TRBJ1-2	CASSDQGADGYTF	TGTGCCAGCAGTGACCAGGGGGCTGATGGCTACACCTTC
TRBV5-1	.	TRBD1	TRBJ2-2	CASSSGQLDTGELFF	TGCGCCAGCAGCTCGGGACAGCTCGACACCGGGGAGCTGTTTTTT
TRBV18	once	TRBD1	TRBJ2-7	CASSPTIRRTGVEDEQYF	TGTGCCAGCTCACCGACAATCCGACGGACAGGGGTCGAGGACGAGCAGTACTTC
TRBV5-1	.	TRBD1	TRBJ1-5	CASSLLGQSNQPQHF	TGCGCCAGCAGCCTACTGGGACAGAGCAATCAGCCCCAGCATTTT
TRBV7-9	once	.	TRBJ1-1	CASSLAQSVIAFF	TGTGCCAGCAGCTTAGCACAGTCAGTTATCGCTTTCTTT
TRBV6-2/TRBV6-3	.	TRBD2	TRBJ2-7	CASSRGTSGRNEQYF	TGTGCCAGCAGCAGGGGGACTAGCGGGCGGAACGAGCAGTACTTC
TRBV3-1/TRBV3-2	.	.	TRBJ2-2	CASSQAPRTTAGELFF	TGTGCCAGCAGCCAAGCTCCGAGGACTACCGCGGGGGAGCTGTTTTTT
TRBV4-1	.	.	TRBJ2-7	CASSQTNQGYEQYF	TGCGCCAGCAGCCAAACAAACCAGGGCTACGAGCAGTACTTC
TRBV2	.	.	TRBJ1-2	CASSGLRDIYGYTF	TGTGCCAGCAGTGGCCTGAGGGACATCTATGGCTACACCTTC
TRBV5-1	.	TRBD2	TRBJ2-3	CASSNYGGAEDTQYF	TGCGCCAGCAGCAACTACGGGGGGGCCGAAGATACGCAGTATTTT
TRBV7-9	.	TRBD1	TRBJ2-5	CASSLGRGQETQYF	TGTGCCAGCAGCTTGGGCAGGGGGCAAGAGACCCAGTACTTC
TRBV11-2	.	TRBD1	TRBJ1-2	CASSLASLGTGGHGYTF	TGTGCCAGCAGCTTAGCCTCATTAGGGACAGGGGGCCATGGCTACACCTTC
TRBV11-2	.	.	TRBJ1-1	CASSPDRGEAFF	TGTGCCAGCAGCCCCGACCGGGGTGAAGCTTTCTTT
TRBV30	.	TRBD1	TRBJ1-5	CAWSFGQGAPEPQHF	TGTGCCTGGAGTTTCGGGCAGGGGGCTCCGGAGCCCCAGCATTTT
TRBV5-1	.	.	TRBJ1-6	CASSPEVGNNSPLHF	TGCGCCAGCAGCCCGGAAGTGGGCAATAATTCACCCCTCCACTTT
TRBV6-1	.	.	TRBJ2-5	CASSESGPETQYF	TGTGCCAGCAGTGAATCAGGGCCGGAGACCCAGTACTTC
TRBV9	.	.	TRBJ1-3	CASSDTEVSFSGNTIYF	TGTGCCAGCAGCGATACTGAGGTTTCTTTCTCTGGAAACACCATATATTTT
TRBV7-7	.	.	TRBJ1-2	CASSLGGRGSYGYTF	TGTGCCAGCAGCTTAGGAGGCAGGGGTTCCTATGGCTACACCTTC
TRBV29-1	.	.	TRBJ1-1	CSVEVPGRSTEAFF	TGCAGCGTTGAAGTTCCAGGGAGGAGTACTGAAGCTTTCTTT
TRBV18	.	TRBD1	TRBJ1-2	CASSPRDRVANYGYTF	TGTGCCAGCTCACCACGGGACAGGGTAGCTAACTATGGCTACACCTTC
TRBV5-6	.	.	TRBJ2-1	CASSAGRPNEQFF	TGTGCCAGCAGCGCGGGACGGCCCAATGAGCAGTTCTTC
TRBV11-2	.	TRBD1	TRBJ2-3	CAAGQGDIRDTQYF	TGTGCCGCTGGACAGGGTGATATCAGAGATACGCAGTATTTT
TRBV5-1	.	.	TRBJ2-3	CASSASGSTDTQYF	TGCGCCAGCAGCGCCAGCGGTAGCACAGATACGCAGTATTTT
TRBV10-3	.	.	TRBJ1-1	CAIRTGGSITEAFF	TGTGCCATTAGGACGGGAGGGTCTATCACTGAAGCTTTCTTT
TRBV2	few	TRBD1	TRBJ1-2	CASNRQGYGYTF	TGTGCCAGCAATAGACAGGGCTATGGCTACACCTTC
TRBV5-1	.	TRBD1	TRBJ1-2	CASSSGQSNYGYTF	TGCGCCAGCAGCTCGGGACAGTCTAACTATGGCTACACCTTC
TRBV5-1	.	TRBD1	TRBJ1-1	CASSPLMAGGVETEAFF	TGCGCCAGCAGCCCCCTAATGGCAGGGGGAGTAGAAACTGAAGCTTTCTTT
TRBV19	.	TRBD1	TRBJ1-2	CASRTQGAKGYTF	TGTGCCAGTAGGACACAGGGGGCCAAGGGCTACACCTTC
TRBV10-3	.	TRBD2	TRBJ2-2	CAIKASGGMNTGELFF	TGTGCCATCAAGGCTAGCGGGGGGATGAACACCGGGGAGCTGTTTTTT
TRBV30	few	.	TRBJ2-1	CAWSVRLLNEQFF	TGTGCCTGGAGTGTACGGTTGCTAAATGAGCAGTTCTTC
TRBV3-1/TRBV3-2	.	.	TRBJ1-6	CASSQDRSPLHF	TGTGCCAGCAGCCAAGATCGTTCACCCCTCCACTTT
TRBV4-1	once	.	TRBJ2-5	CASSVNQETQYF	TGCGCCAGCAGCGTAAATCAAGAGACCCAGTACTTC
TRBV5-1	.	TRBD2	TRBJ2-7	CASSLEAGLYEQYF	TGCGCCAGCAGCTTGGAAGCGGGGTTGTACGAGCAGTACTTC
TRBV9	.	.	TRBJ1-6	CASSPGGARGSPLHF	TGTGCCAGCAGCCCCGGGGGGGCGAGGGGTTCACCCCTCCACTTT
TRBV7-9	.	.	TRBJ2-4	CASSTTVGAKNIQYF	TGTGCCAGCAGCACCACAGTAGGAGCCAAAAACATTCAGTACTTC
TRBV3-1/TRBV3-2	.	TRBD1	TRBJ1-6	CASSQGTGGGRSPLHF	TGTGCCAGCAGCCAAGGGACAGGGGGAGGCCGTTCACCCCTCCACTTT
TRBV19	.	.	TRBJ1-6	CASSLSSYNSPLHF	TGTGCCAGTAGTCTGAGCTCCTATAATTCACCCCTCCACTTT
TRBV6-5	.	.	TRBJ1-1	CASRRVVDTEAFF	TGTGCCAGCAGGAGGGTGGTAGACACTGAAGCTTTCTTT
TRBV5-1	.	.	TRBJ1-3	CASGVAPLAGSGNTIYF	TGCGCCAGCGGAGTAGCCCCCTTGGCGGGGTCAGGAAACACCATATATTTT
TRBV13	once	TRBD2	TRBJ2-1	CASSWLAGGYNEQFF	TGTGCCAGCAGCTGGTTAGCGGGGGGGTACAATGAGCAGTTCTTC
TRBV12-5	once	TRBD1	TRBJ1-2	CASGSPPTGAHGYTF	TGTGCTAGTGGTTCTCCCCCGACAGGGGCCCATGGCTACACCTTC
TRBV24-1	.	.	TRBJ2-7	CATSSPLTYEQYF	TGTGCCACCAGTTCCCCTCTAACCTACGAGCAGTACTTC